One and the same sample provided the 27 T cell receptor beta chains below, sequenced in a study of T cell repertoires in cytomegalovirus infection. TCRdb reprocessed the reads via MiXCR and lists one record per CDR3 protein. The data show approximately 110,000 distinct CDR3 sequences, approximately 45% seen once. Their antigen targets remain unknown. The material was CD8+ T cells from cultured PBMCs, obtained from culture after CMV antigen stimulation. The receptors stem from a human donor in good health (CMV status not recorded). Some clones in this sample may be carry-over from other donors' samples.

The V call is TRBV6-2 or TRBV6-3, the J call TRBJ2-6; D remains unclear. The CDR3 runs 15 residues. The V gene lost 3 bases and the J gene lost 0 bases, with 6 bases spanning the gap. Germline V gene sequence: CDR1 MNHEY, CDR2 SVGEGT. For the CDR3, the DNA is TGTGCCAGCAGTTATGATCCCTCTGGGGCCAACGTCCTGACTTTC. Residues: CASSYDPSGANVLTF.

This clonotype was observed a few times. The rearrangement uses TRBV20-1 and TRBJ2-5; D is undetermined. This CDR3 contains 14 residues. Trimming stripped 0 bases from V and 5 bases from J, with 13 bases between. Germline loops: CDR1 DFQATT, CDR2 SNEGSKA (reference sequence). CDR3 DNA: TGCAGTGCTAGAGATAAACGCATTGGGGAGACCCAGTACTTC. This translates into CSARDKRIGETQYF.

The CDR3 here is CASSLSADTQYF. DNA of the CDR3: TGTGCCAGCAGTTTATCGGCGGATACGCAGTATTTT. V and J are TRBV27 and TRBJ2-3; D remains unclear. Germline-derived CDR1 and CDR2 are MNHEY and SMNVEV (reference sequence). V dropped 0 bases and J dropped 6 bases, with 4 bases sitting between them. The CDR3 covers 12 residues.

The DNA of the CDR3 is TGTGCCAGCAGCTTGCGCCAGGGAAGTTGGCCCCAGCATTTT. Protein product: CASSLRQGSWPQHF. The gene calls are TRBV5-6 and TRBJ1-5; tentative D call: TRBD1 (5 bases). The CDR3 runs to 14 residues. Trimming took 1 base from V and 9 from J, leaving 14 bases between them. Germline V lookup: CDR1 SGHDT, CDR2 YYEEEE.

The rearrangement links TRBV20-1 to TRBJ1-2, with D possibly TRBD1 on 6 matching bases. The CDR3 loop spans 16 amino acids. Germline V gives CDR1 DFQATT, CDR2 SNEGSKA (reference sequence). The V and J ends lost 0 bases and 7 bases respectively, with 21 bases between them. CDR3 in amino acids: CSARDRRGAGGTGYTF. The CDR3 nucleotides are TGCAGTGCTAGAGATCGAAGGGGCGCCGGGGGCACTGGCTACACCTTC.

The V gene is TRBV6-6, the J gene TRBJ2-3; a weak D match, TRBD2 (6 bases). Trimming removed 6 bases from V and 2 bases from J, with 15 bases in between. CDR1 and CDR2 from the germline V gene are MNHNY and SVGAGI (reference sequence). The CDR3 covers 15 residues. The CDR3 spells CASSLIAASTDTQYF. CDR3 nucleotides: TGTGCCAGCAGCCTAATAGCGGCATCCACAGATACGCAGTATTTT.

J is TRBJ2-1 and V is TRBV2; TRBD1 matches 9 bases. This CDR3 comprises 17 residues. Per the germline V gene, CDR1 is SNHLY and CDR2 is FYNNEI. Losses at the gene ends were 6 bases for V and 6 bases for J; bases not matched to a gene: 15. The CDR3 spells CASSPSETGQGLNEQFF. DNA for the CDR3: TGTGCCAGCAGCCCCTCCGAAACGGGACAGGGACTCAATGAGCAGTTCTTC.

CDR3 amino acids: CASSSDSYQPQHF. The CDR3 nucleotides are TGTGCCAGCAGTTCCGACAGTTATCAGCCCCAGCATTTT. The chain employs TRBV12-3 or TRBV12-4 and TRBJ1-5, with D possibly being TRBD1 (5 bases). With 4 bases removed from V and 5 bases from J, the gap between germline ends came to 9 bases. The CDR3 sequence is 13 residues long.

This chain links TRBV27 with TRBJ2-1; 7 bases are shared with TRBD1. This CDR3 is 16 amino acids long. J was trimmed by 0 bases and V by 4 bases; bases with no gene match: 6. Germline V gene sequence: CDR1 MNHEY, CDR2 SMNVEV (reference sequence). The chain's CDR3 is CASSSMTGSSYNEQFF. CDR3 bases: TGTGCCAGCAGTTCGATGACAGGGAGCTCCTACAATGAGCAGTTCTTC.

As DNA, the CDR3 is TGTGCCAGCAGCGTAGAACTAGGGGCCCAGGGCTACACCTTC. It yields the protein CASSVELGAQGYTF. The rearrangement uses TRBV9 and TRBJ1-2, with D possibly TRBD1 on 5 matching bases. Germline values: CDR1 SGDLS, CDR2 YYNGEE. Between the trimmed V and J ends, which lost 0 bases and 8 bases, there was a span of 14 bases. This CDR3 is built from 14 residues.

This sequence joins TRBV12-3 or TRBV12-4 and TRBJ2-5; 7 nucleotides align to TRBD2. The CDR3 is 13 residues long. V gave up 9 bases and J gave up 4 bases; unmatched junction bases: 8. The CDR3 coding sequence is TGTGCCAGTTGCCCATGGGGGGGAGAGACCCAGTACTTC. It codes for CASCPWGGETQYF.

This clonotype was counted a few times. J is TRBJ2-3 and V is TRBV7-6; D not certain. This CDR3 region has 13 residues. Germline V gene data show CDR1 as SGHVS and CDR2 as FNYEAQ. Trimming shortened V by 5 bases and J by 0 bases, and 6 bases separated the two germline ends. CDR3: CASSTKSTDTQYF. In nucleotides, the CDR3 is TGTGCCAGCAGCACCAAGAGCACAGATACGCAGTATTTT. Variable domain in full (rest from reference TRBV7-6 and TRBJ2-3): GAGVSQSPRYKVTKRGQDVALRCDPISGHVSLYWYRQALGQGPEFLTYFNYEAQQDKSGLPNDRFSAERPEGSISTLTIQRTEQRDSAMYRCASSTKSTDTQYFGPGTRLTVL.

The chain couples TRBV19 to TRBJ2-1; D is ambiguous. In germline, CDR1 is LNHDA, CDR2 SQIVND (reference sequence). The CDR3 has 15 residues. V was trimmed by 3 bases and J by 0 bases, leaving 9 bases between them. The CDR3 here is CASSIENFSYNEQFF. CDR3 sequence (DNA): TGTGCCAGTAGTATCGAGAATTTCTCCTACAATGAGCAGTTCTTC.

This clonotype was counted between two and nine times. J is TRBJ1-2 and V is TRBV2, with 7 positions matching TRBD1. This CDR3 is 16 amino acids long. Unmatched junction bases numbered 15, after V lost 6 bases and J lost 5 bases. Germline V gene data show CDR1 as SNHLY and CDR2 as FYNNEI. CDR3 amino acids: CASRSPGTELDYGYTF. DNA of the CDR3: TGTGCCAGCAGGTCCCCCGGGACAGAGCTCGATTATGGCTACACCTTC.

CDR3 coding DNA: TGTGCCAGCAGTTACGCGGGGGTGAACACCGGGGAGCTGTTTTTT. This codes for CASSYAGVNTGELFF. The gene calls are TRBV6-6 and TRBJ2-2; the match to TRBD2 covers 7 bases. CDR3 length: 15 amino acids. V was pared by 2 bases and J by 1 base, with 1 base of the junction left unmatched. The germline V gene encodes CDR1 MNHNY and CDR2 SVGAGI (reference sequence).

Here the CDR3 reads CASSQTGGVGDEQFF. CDR3 nucleotides: TGTGCCAGCAGCCAAACAGGGGGAGTTGGCGATGAGCAGTTCTTC. J is TRBJ2-1 and V is TRBV7-3; TRBD1 agrees at 8 bases. Trimming cost V 5 bases and J 8 bases; bases outside gene matches: 11. The CDR3 spans 15 residues. Germline CDR1 is SGHTA and CDR2 is FQGTGA.

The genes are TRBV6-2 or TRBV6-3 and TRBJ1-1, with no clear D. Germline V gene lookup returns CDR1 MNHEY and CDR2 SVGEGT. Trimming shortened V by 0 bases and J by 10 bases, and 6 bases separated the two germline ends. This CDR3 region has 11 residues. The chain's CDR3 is CASSYSAGAFF. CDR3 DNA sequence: TGTGCCAGCAGTTACTCGGCCGGAGCTTTCTTT.

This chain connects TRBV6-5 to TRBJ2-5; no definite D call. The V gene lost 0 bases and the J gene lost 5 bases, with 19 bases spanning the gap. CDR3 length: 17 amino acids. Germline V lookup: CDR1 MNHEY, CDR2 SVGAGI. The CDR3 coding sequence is TGTGCCAGCAGTTACTCGACCGGTACAAGAGTTCTGGAGACCCAGTACTTC. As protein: CASSYSTGTRVLETQYF.

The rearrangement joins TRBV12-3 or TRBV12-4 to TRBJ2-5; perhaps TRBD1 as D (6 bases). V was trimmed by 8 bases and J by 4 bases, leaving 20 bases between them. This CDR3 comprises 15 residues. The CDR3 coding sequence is TGTGCCAGCCGCCCTGGGGACACAAGCGGAGAGACCCAGTACTTC. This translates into CASRPGDTSGETQYF.

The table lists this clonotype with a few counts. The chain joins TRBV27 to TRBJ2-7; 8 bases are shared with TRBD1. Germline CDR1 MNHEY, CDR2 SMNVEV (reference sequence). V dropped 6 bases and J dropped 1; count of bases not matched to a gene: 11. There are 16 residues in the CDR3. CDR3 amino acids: CASSHSAGDRSYEQYF. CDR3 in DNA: TGTGCCAGCAGCCACAGCGCAGGGGACAGGTCCTACGAGCAGTACTTC.

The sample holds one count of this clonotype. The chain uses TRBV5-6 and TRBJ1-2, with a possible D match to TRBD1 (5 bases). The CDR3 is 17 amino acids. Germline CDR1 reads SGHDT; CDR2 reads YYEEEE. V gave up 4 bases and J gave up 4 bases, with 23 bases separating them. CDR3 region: CASSPRLGLGGRYGYTF. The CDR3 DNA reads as TGTGCCAGCAGCCCCAGGTTGGGGCTCGGCGGACGCTATGGCTACACCTTC.

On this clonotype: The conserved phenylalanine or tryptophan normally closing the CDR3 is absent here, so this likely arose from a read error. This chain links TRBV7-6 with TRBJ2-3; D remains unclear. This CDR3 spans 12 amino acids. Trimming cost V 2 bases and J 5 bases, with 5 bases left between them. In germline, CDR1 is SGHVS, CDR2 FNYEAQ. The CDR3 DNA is TGTGCCAGCAGCTTATATGGAGATACGCAGTATCTT. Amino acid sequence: CASSLYGDTQYL.

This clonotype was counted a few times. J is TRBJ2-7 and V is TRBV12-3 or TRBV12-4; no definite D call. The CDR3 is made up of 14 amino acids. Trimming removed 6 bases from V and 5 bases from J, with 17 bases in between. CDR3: CASSLFLGVHEQYF. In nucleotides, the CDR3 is TGTGCCAGCAGCTTATTCCTTGGGGTCCACGAGCAGTACTTC.

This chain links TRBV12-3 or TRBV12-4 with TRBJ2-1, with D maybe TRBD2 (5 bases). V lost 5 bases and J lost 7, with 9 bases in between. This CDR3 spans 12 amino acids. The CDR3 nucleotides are TGTGCCAGCAGTCCGGGGTTGAATGAGCAGTTCTTC. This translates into CASSPGLNEQFF.

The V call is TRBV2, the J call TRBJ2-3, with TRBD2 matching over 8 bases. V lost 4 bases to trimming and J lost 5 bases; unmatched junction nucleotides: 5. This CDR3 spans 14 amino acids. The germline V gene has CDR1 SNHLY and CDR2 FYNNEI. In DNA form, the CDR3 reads TGTGCCAGCAGTGCAGCGGGGGTGGGAGATACGCAGTATTTT. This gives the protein CASSAAGVGDTQYF.

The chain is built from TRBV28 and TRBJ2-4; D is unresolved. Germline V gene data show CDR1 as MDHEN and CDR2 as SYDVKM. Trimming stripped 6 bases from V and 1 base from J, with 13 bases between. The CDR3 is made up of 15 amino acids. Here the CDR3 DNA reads TGTGCCAGCAGCCGTCGTATGACGGCCAAAAACATTCAGTACTTC. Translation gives CASSRRMTAKNIQYF.

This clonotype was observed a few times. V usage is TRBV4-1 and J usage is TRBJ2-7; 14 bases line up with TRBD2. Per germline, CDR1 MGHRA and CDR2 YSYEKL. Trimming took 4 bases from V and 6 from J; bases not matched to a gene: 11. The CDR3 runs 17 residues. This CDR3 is CASSLGTSGGVVGEQYF. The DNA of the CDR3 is TGCGCCAGCAGCCTTGGGACTAGCGGGGGTGTTGTCGGCGAGCAGTACTTC.